Presented here are 14 T cell receptor beta chains from one specimen sequenced in a study of cytomegalovirus exposure and HLA in healthy donors. Method: immunoSEQ multiplex PCR; TCRdb's copy keeps in-frame clones and lacks some. The sample yields about 250,000 clones, about 90% seen once. The sequenced sample consisted of PBMCs. Receptor source: a man aged 18 to 35 in good health and CMV-seropositive.

V is TRBV27 and J is TRBJ2-6, with TRBD2 matching over 7 bases. V lost 7 bases, J lost 3 bases, and 9 bases stayed unmatched. Germline CDR1 MNHEY, CDR2 SMNVEV (reference sequence). The CDR3 length is 16 residues. CDR3 coding DNA: TGTGCCAGCACCCCTGGGGGGGGAGGTGGGGCCAACGTCCTGACTTTC. Its protein is CASTPGGGGGANVLTF.

The chain couples TRBV5-1 to TRBJ2-3; 12 bases line up with TRBD1. This CDR3 is built from 17 residues. The junction had 9 bases not matched to a gene; V was cut back by 0 bases and J by 7 bases. The germline gives CDR1 SGHRS, CDR2 YFSETQ. CDR3 amino acids: CASSLASGTGGGNTQYF. CDR3 in DNA: TGCGCCAGCAGCTTGGCCTCCGGGACAGGGGGCGGAAATACGCAGTATTTT.

V and J are TRBV2 and TRBJ1-2; D may be TRBD1 (5 bases). Germline V gene data show CDR1 as SNHLY and CDR2 as FYNNEI. The length of the CDR3 is 14 residues. V was clipped by 6 bases and J by 7 bases, with 18 bases between them. This CDR3 reads CASSEGSGAGGYTF. The CDR3 DNA reads as TGTGCCAGCAGCGAGGGTTCTGGGGCCGGTGGCTACACCTTC. The full variable domain, rest sourced from reference TRBV2 and TRBJ1-2, is EPEVTQTPSHQVTQMGQEVILRCVPISNHLYFYWYRQILGQKVEFLVSFYNNEISEKSEIFDDQFSVERPDGSNFTLKIRSTKLEDSAMYFCASSEGSGAGGYTFGSGTRLTVV.

The gene calls are TRBV5-6 and TRBJ2-1; D is ambiguous. V was clipped by 1 base and J by 8 bases, with 16 bases between them. The CDR3 extends over 15 amino acids. Germline V gene data show CDR1 as SGHDT and CDR2 as YYEEEE. The CDR3 spells CASSLKLEWFDEQFF. DNA of the CDR3: TGTGCCAGCAGCTTGAAGCTAGAGTGGTTCGATGAGCAGTTCTTC.

This chain connects TRBV6-5 to TRBJ1-2; unclear D gene. Germline V CDR1 and CDR2: MNHEY, SVGAGI. This CDR3 has 15 residues. V lost 5 bases to trimming and J lost 7 bases, with 20 bases between them. The CDR3 DNA is TGTGCCAGCAGTGCCGAAGTAGGCAGCTTCTCTGGCTACACCTTC. Translating gives CASSAEVGSFSGYTF.

This clone has a single count. The rearrangement links TRBV14 to TRBJ2-2; no definite D call. V shed 3 bases and J shed 3 bases, with 8 bases lying between them. The germline CDR1 and CDR2 sequences are SGHDN and FVKESK. The length of the CDR3 is 14 residues. The CDR3 loop reads CASSQGGDTGELFF. In nucleotides, the CDR3 is TGTGCCAGCAGCCAGGGCGGTGACACCGGGGAGCTGTTTTTT.

The V and J genes are TRBV7-7 and TRBJ2-5; the D is unclear. This CDR3 comprises 13 residues. The germline V gene has CDR1 SSHAT and CDR2 FNYEAQ (reference sequence). Between the trimmed V and J ends, which lost 2 bases and 1 base, there was a span of 5 bases. This CDR3 is CASSLIFQETQYF. The CDR3, as DNA: TGTGCCAGCAGCTTAATCTTCCAAGAGACCCAGTACTTC.

This clone was recorded only once. The chain carries TRBV7-9 and TRBJ1-4, with 7 bases aligning to TRBD1. The CDR3 covers 18 residues. J lost 3 bases, V lost 3 bases, and 13 bases had no gene match. CDR1 is SEHNR and CDR2 is FQNEAQ in the germline V gene (reference sequence). The CDR3 nucleotides read TGTGCCAGCAGCTTTTCGACAGGGTTGTTGATGGCTAATGAAAAACTGTTTTTT. It is translated as CASSFSTGLLMANEKLFF.

The chain uses TRBV7-8 and TRBJ1-5; D not resolved. From germline, CDR1 is SGHVS and CDR2 FQNEAQ. CDR3 length: 16 residues. Trimming removed 9 bases at V and 0 bases at J, with 18 bases between. CDR3 loop: CASMLGGPYSNQPQHF. CDR3 nucleotides: TGTGCCAGTATGTTGGGAGGACCTTATAGCAATCAGCCCCAGCATTTT.

The V gene is TRBV6-6, the J gene TRBJ2-1; D remains unclear. The CDR3 covers 13 residues. V gave up 5 bases and J gave up 9 bases, with 14 bases separating them. Germline V gives CDR1 MNHNY, CDR2 SVGAGI (reference sequence). The CDR3 loop is CASSPSLPLEQFF. As DNA, the CDR3 is TGTGCCAGCAGTCCATCTCTGCCCCTTGAGCAGTTCTTC.

CDR3 sequence (DNA): TGTGCCAGCAGGGCAGGGACAGATACGCAGTATTTT. Its translation is CASRAGTDTQYF. The V gene is TRBV2, the J gene TRBJ2-3; perhaps TRBD1 as D (5 bases). This CDR3 has 12 amino acids. Germline CDR1 reads SNHLY; CDR2 reads FYNNEI. Trimming cost V 6 bases and J 3 bases, with 7 bases left between them.

The rearrangement joins TRBV4-1 to TRBJ1-3, with unresolved D. The CDR3 consists of 12 residues. CDR1 MGHRA and CDR2 YSYEKL come from the germline V gene. Trimming stripped 6 bases from V and 4 bases from J, with 7 bases between. In DNA form, the CDR3 reads TGCGCCAGCAGATCCTTCGGAAACACCATATATTTT. Residues: CASRSFGNTIYF.

The chain combines TRBV5-1 with TRBJ2-7, with D possibly matching TRBD1 (5 bases). Trimming took 4 bases from V and 1 from J, leaving 15 bases between them. Per the germline V gene, CDR1 is SGHRS and CDR2 is YFSETQ. This CDR3 is built from 15 residues. CDR3 sequence reads: CASSAGHYLSYEQYF. The CDR3 region has the DNA TGCGCCAGCAGCGCAGGGCACTATTTATCCTACGAGCAGTACTTC.

The chain employs TRBV6-1 and TRBJ1-5; the D is unclear. With 6 bases removed from V and 3 bases from J, the gap between germline ends came to 9 bases. Germline CDR1 and CDR2: MNHNS and SASEGT. The CDR3 is made up of 13 amino acids. This chain's CDR3 is CASSQRSNQPQHF. The CDR3 nucleotides read TGTGCCAGCAGCCAGAGGTCCAATCAGCCCCAGCATTTT.